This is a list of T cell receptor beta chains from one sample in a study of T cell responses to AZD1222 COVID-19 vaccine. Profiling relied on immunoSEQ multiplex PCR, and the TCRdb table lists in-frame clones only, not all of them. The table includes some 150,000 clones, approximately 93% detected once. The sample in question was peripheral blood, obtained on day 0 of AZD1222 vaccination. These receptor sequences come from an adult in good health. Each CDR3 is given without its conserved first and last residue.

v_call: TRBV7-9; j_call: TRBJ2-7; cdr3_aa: ASSDDRVLSYEQY
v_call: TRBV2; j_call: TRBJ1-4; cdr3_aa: ASREGVLGEKLF
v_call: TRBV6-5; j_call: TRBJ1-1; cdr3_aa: ASSSTGTMAEAF
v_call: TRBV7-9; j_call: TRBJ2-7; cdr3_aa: ASSLASGGSGYEQY
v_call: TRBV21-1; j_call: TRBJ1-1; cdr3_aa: ASSKGTGRFTEAF
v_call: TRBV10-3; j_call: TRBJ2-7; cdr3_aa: AISDLTGNYEQY
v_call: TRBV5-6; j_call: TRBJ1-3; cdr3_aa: ASSLAGTAGNTIY
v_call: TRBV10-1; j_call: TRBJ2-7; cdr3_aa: ASSWTPEASEQY
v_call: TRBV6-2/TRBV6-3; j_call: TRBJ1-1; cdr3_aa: ASSYPDFEAF
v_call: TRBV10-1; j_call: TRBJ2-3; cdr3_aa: ASSEWLSAADTQY
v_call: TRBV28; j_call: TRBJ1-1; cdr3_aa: ASKGGAGNTEAF
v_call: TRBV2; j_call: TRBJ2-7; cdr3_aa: ASSEWGQGGYEQY
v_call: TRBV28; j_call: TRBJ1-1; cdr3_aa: ASSSVQENTEAF
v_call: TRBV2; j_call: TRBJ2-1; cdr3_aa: ASSDAVHSYNEQF
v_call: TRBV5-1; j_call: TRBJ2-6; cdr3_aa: ASSLEGTGANVLT
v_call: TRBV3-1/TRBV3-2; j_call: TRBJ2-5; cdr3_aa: ASSQLRETQY
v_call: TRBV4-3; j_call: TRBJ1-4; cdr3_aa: ASSQNMGYEKLF
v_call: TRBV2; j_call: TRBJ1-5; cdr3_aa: ASSRVNNQPQH
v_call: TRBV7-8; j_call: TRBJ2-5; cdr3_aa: ASSLVSLQRLGQETQY
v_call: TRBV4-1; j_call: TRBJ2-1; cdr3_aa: ASSQPPQAGARNEQF
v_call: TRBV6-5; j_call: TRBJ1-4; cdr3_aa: ASNLGDRKLF
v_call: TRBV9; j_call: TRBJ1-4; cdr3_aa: ASSVGQGSEKLF
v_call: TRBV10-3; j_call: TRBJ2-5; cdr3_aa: AISELLAGGPVPQETQY
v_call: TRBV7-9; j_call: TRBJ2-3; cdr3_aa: ASSFPQAGATDTQY
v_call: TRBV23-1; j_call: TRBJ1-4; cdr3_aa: ASQWGTGGSRTNEKLF
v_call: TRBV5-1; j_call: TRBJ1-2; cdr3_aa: ASSLWTGRYGYT
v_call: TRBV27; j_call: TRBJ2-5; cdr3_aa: ASKTGAGETQY
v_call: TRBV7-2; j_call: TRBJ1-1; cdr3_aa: ASSIIGQGGAEAF
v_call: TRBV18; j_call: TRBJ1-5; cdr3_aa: ASSPGSRNPNQPQH
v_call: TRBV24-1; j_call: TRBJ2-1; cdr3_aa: AVGRQRVDEQF
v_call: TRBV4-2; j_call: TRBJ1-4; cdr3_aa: ASSQDRRTATNEKLF
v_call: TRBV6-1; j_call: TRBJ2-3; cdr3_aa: ASSEALAGGRDTQY
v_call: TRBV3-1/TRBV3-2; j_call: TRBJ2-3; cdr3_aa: ASSQGRTSTDTQY
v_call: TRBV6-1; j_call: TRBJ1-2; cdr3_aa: ASSETGNYGYT
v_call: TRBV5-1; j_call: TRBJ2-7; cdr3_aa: ASTNWGLAGDEQY
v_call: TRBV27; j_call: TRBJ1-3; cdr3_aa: ASSPTRVGGNTIY
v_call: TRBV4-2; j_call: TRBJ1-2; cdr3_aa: ASSPTDRGGYT